This T cell receptor (beta chain) appears in the sequencing data of a study of blood T cell repertoires in COVID-19. Study-wide context: From the United States, Italy and Spain came samples of acute and convalescent COVID-19. PBMCs, B-cell-depleted T cells, or T cells were the source of the cDNA or gDNA that made up the material.

Produced via immunoSEQ multiplex PCR; TCRdb's table is partial and in-frame only. Seen here are 180,000 or so clones, about 88% observed once, and the top ten hold 7% to 7.5%. This CDR3 is 13 amino acids long. V was pared by 0 bases and J by 7 bases, with 9 bases between. Germline V gene data show CDR1 as MNHEY and CDR2 as SVGAGI. The V gene is TRBV6-5, the J gene TRBJ1-2; no clear D. The sample was peripheral blood. This sequence originates from an elderly woman in a cohort sampled during active or convalescent COVID-19. The CDR3 DNA sequence: TGTGCCAGCAGTTACTCGAGAGGGAGTGGCTACACCTTC. It translates to CASSYSRGSGYTF.